A single T cell receptor beta chain is shown here with its context. Other DNA sequences in this sample translate to the same CDR3. This sample was taken from a study of blood T cell repertoires in COVID-19. Turning to the study itself: The United States, Italy and Spain provided the acute and convalescent COVID-19 samples.

Original processing methods: Estimated nucleated cell counts came from reference gene primer amplification. TCRdb's copy holds only in-frame clones and misses some; the assay was immunoSEQ multiplex PCR. That table furnishes V, J and clone size, whereas the DNA furnished D and trimming. The data hold some 220,000 clones, with about 79% observed a single time. The germline CDR1 and CDR2 sequences are SGHDT and YYEEEE. CDR3 size: 13 residues. The ends lost 3 bases at V and 5 bases at J; junction bases unmatched: 3. Enrolled through a virtual design, the participants were between roughly 18 and 90 years of age and came from around 25 US areas. Cohort placement rested on clinical history that participants reported themselves.

Sample: PBMCs or T cells enriched from blood (not recorded which). This TCR was sampled from a woman in her thirties or forties with acute COVID-19. The rearrangement links TRBV5-6 to TRBJ1-1; 8 positions agree with TRBD1. The CDR3 DNA sequence: TGTGCCAGCAGCTGGACAGGGTCAACTGAAGCTTTCTTT. Protein: CASSWTGSTEAFF.